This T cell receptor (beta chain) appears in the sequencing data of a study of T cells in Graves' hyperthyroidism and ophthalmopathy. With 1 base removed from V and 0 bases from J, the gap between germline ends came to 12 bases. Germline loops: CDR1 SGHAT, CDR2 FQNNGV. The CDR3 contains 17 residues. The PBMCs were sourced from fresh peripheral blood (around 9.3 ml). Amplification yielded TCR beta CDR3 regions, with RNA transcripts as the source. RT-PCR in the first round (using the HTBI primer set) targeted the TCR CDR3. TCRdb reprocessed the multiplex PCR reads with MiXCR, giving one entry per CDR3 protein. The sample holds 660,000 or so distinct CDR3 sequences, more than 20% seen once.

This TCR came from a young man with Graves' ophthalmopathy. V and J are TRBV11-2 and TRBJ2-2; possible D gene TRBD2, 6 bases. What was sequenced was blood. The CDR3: CASSLGVAAANTGELFF. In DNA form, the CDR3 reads TGTGCCAGCAGCTTAGGTGTAGCGGCTGCGAACACCGGGGAGCTGTTTTTT.